This T cell receptor beta chain derives from a study of blood T cell repertoires in COVID-19 (TCRdb year 2020). Describing the broader study: Collaborator samples came from the United States, Italy and Spain and covered acute and convalescent phases of COVID-19. The prospective study material was composed of cDNA or gDNA derived from T cells, B-cell-depleted T cells, or PBMCs. The dataset comprised deeply sampled blood TCRbeta repertoires from subjects exposed to, actively infected with, or recovered from COVID-19. A freely available public database, intended as a resource for researchers studying the immune response to SARS-CoV-2, is where the repertoires were released. The samples were drawn from the first 160 participants of the ongoing ImmuneRACE study and from 950 to 1,500 subjects provided by 6 global collaborators. A de-identified subject ID, COVID-19 status, age in years and sex were almost always included in the sample metadata. Where HLA class I and class II types were available, the types were taken from metadata supplied by the sample provider, not from assay-based typing. The paper as a whole reports these results and caveats: How much clinical and demographic metadata was included differed by source and by participant, and the metadata was provided uncurated.

The CDR3 numbers 19 residues from cysteine through phenylalanine. The CDR3 DNA has 57 bases and is translated from base 1. Trimming costs V 3 bases and J 0 bases, and their ends lie 21 bases apart. Sequences MDHEN (CDR1) and SYDVKM (CDR2) are obtained from the germline V gene. At one collaborating source in Seattle, patients were enrolled during active infection and were followed longitudinally through the course of disease. The collaborating institutions used their own protocols to collect whole blood in K2EDTA tubes. Collaborator samples were shipped for TCRbeta analysis as frozen whole blood, isolated PBMCs, or DNA extracted from either sample type. This clone was counted only a few times. Its antigen is currently not known. Base qualities are not at hand, and no much larger clone is one base apart. TCRbeta CDR3 regions were amplified from genomic DNA by means of the immunoSEQ Assay, a bias-controlled multiplex PCR. Regarding the original processing steps: Nucleated cell counts per sample were estimated from amplification of reference gene primers within the assay. To quantify the absolute abundance of each unique TCRbeta CDR3 rearrangement, sequence reads were collapsed and filtered. Productive Simpson clonality was computed per sample as the square root of Simpson's diversity index over productive rearrangements. TCRdb mirrors the immuneACCESS table, restricted to in-frame sequences. Some clones are absent from its copies; in checked studies, under half trace to an unresolved V gene, and the reason for the others is unknown. V and J calls and clone size are those listed in that table; D and trimming were worked out from the DNA. This sample is represented by around 480,000 clones; approximately 90% of them were singletons. Roughly 13% of the sample comes from the top ten.

Material: peripheral blood. This chain joins TRBV28 to TRBJ1-3; a tentative D match to TRBD1 spans 6 bases. The receptor's source is a woman aged 45-59 years with COVID-19, enrolled during active disease. The sequenced DNA is TGTGCCAGCAGTTTTTCCCAGGACAGCATCCGTTACTCTGGAAACACCATATATTTT. This encodes CASSFSQDSIRYSGNTIYF.